This is a list of T cell receptor beta chains from one sample in a study of Graves' ophthalmopathy and Graves' hyperthyroidism. A single record per CDR3 protein comes from TCRdb applying MiXCR to the multiplex PCR reads. Found here are nearly 400,000 distinct CDR3 sequences, roughly 18% of them singletons; the top ten hold about 1.6%. Sequenced: peripheral blood. These receptors all stem from a woman between 18 and 30 years old with Graves' ophthalmopathy. The CDR3 runs from the conserved cysteine through the conserved F or W. The order of the fields is V gene, clone size, D gene, J gene, CDR3 DNA, CDR3 protein. D genes are given only for firm matches. For some rows the clone size is stated as once, few or many, or as a class when expanded; others skip it.

v_call: TRBV12-3/TRBV12-4; clone_size: few; d_call: .; j_call: TRBJ1-1; cdr3_nt: TGTGCCAGCATGAGAGCTAACACTGAAGCTTTCTTT; cdr3_aa: CASMRANTEAFF
v_call: TRBV12-3/TRBV12-4; clone_size: few; d_call: TRBD1; j_call: TRBJ1-6; cdr3_nt: TGTGCCAGCAGTTTCCCCGCTCGGACAGGGGGTTATTCTCCCCTCCACTTT; cdr3_aa: CASSFPARTGGYSPLHF
v_call: TRBV6-1; clone_size: few; d_call: TRBD1; j_call: TRBJ1-2; cdr3_nt: TGTGCCAGCAGCGAAGTACAGGGGAGAGGCTACACCTTC; cdr3_aa: CASSEVQGRGYTF
v_call: TRBV6-5; clone_size: many; d_call: .; j_call: TRBJ1-2; cdr3_nt: TGTGCCAGCAGTCAGTGGGATGTGGACGCGGCCTATGGCTACACCTTC; cdr3_aa: CASSQWDVDAAYGYTF
v_call: TRBV29-1; clone_size: many; d_call: TRBD1; j_call: TRBJ2-7; cdr3_nt: TGCAGCGTTGGACAGGGGGCCTACGAGCAGTACTTC; cdr3_aa: CSVGQGAYEQYF
v_call: TRBV4-2; clone_size: many; d_call: .; j_call: TRBJ2-2; cdr3_nt: TGTGCCAGCAGCCAAGATCTGGGGACCCGCACCGGGGAGCTGTTTTTT; cdr3_aa: CASSQDLGTRTGELFF
v_call: TRBV6-1; clone_size: .; d_call: TRBD1; j_call: TRBJ1-2; cdr3_nt: TGTGCCAGCAGTGCCGGGACAGGATCTGGTGGCTACACCTTC; cdr3_aa: CASSAGTGSGGYTF
v_call: TRBV25-1; clone_size: many; d_call: .; j_call: TRBJ1-5; cdr3_nt: TGTGCCTCCAGCCCCGGGAATCAGCCCCAGCATTTT; cdr3_aa: CASSPGNQPQHF
v_call: TRBV12-3/TRBV12-4; clone_size: many; d_call: .; j_call: TRBJ2-4; cdr3_nt: TGTGCCAGCAGTTTAAGGACGGGATTGGAAAGAAACATTCAGTACTTC; cdr3_aa: CASSLRTGLERNIQYF
v_call: TRBV15; clone_size: .; d_call: .; j_call: TRBJ2-5; cdr3_nt: TGTGCCACCAGCAGATATCCCGGGACTTTGAGTGAGACCCGGTACTTC; cdr3_aa: CATSRYPGTLSETRYF
v_call: TRBV20-1; clone_size: many; d_call: TRBD1; j_call: TRBJ2-7; cdr3_nt: TGCAGTGCTAGAGAGCAGGACAGGGGGCGTAGAGAGCAGTACTTC; cdr3_aa: CSAREQDRGRREQYF
v_call: TRBV7-2; clone_size: many; d_call: .; j_call: TRBJ2-5; cdr3_nt: TGTGCCAGCAGCTTAGCGGCGTCCGAAGAGACCCAGTACTTC; cdr3_aa: CASSLAASEETQYF
v_call: TRBV20-1; clone_size: .; d_call: TRBD1; j_call: TRBJ1-2; cdr3_nt: TGCAGTGCTGGATCCGGGACAGGGGGCGCTGGCTACACCTTC; cdr3_aa: CSAGSGTGGAGYTF
v_call: TRBV30; clone_size: many; d_call: .; j_call: TRBJ1-1; cdr3_nt: TGTGCCTGGAGACTCAGGGTGGCGACTGAAGCTTTCTTT; cdr3_aa: CAWRLRVATEAFF
v_call: TRBV12-3/TRBV12-4; clone_size: .; d_call: TRBD1; j_call: TRBJ1-6; cdr3_nt: TGTGCCAGCAGTTATTCCAGGGGGCGAATTTTTTCACCCCTCCACTTT; cdr3_aa: CASSYSRGRIFSPLHF
v_call: TRBV18; clone_size: many; d_call: .; j_call: TRBJ1-4; cdr3_nt: TGTGCCAGCTCACCACTGCCTAATCAAGGACTGTTTTTT; cdr3_aa: CASSPLPNQGLFF
v_call: TRBV29-1; clone_size: .; d_call: .; j_call: TRBJ2-2; cdr3_nt: TGCAGCGTTGAAGATCCGGGACACATGAACACCGGGGAGCTGTTTTTT; cdr3_aa: CSVEDPGHMNTGELFF